This TCR beta chain was profiled in a study of cytomegalovirus exposure and HLA in healthy donors. Only in-frame clones appear in the TCRdb table, and some are missing; sequencing was by immunoSEQ multiplex PCR. The sample records some 140,000 clones, around 85% being singletons. Whole-study findings and limits: A classifier reportedly called cytomegalovirus status with high sensitivity and specificity.

With regard to this clone: The target antigen is unknown.

The donors were part of the validation cohort, which consisted of over a hundred subjects and was separate from the first cohort of around 620 subjects. This TCR was sampled from a young man in good health and CMV-seronegative. The sequencing sample was made of PBMCs.

The CDR3 DNA is TGTGCCAGCAGCGCCCTGCCAGGGGGAAGCTCTGGGGCCAACGTCCTGACTTTC. It encodes CASSALPGGSSGANVLTF. The V gene is TRBV9, the J gene TRBJ2-6; TRBD1 matches at 7 bases. Germline V lookup: CDR1 SGDLS, CDR2 YYNGEE. The trim removed 3 bases at V and 0 bases at J, leaving 9 bases unmatched. There are 18 residues in the CDR3.